Presented here are 28 T cell receptor beta chains from one specimen sequenced in a study of blood T cell repertoires in COVID-19. TCRdb's copy holds only in-frame clones and misses some; the assay was immunoSEQ multiplex PCR. Of about 190,000 clones listed, 80% to 85% are singletons. The sequenced sample consisted of PBMCs or T cells enriched from blood (not recorded which). Receptors were obtained from a woman in her thirties who had been exposed to COVID-19.

The chain is built from TRBV25-1 and TRBJ2-1; possible D gene TRBD1, 6 bases. V shed 3 bases and J shed 5 bases, with 17 bases lying between them. CDR1 is MGHDK and CDR2 is SYGVNS in the germline V gene. This CDR3 comprises 16 residues. CDR3 nucleotide sequence: TGTGCCAGCAGTGACCACAGGGTCCCCTACAACAATGAGCAGTTCTTC. Amino acids: CASSDHRVPYNNEQFF.

The V gene is TRBV5-1, the J gene TRBJ2-1; 11 bases are shared with TRBD2. Germline V gene lookup returns CDR1 SGHRS and CDR2 YFSETQ. V lost 7 bases, J lost 4 bases, and 4 bases stayed unmatched. The CDR3 spans 14 residues. This CDR3 reads CASRASGGYNEQFF. For the CDR3, the DNA is TGCGCCAGCCGCGCTAGCGGGGGGTACAATGAGCAGTTCTTC.

The V and J genes are TRBV2 and TRBJ2-1; TRBD2 matches 13 bases. Per the germline V gene, CDR1 is SNHLY and CDR2 is FYNNEI. J was trimmed by 13 bases and V by 8 bases; bases with no gene match: 11. The CDR3 spans 14 residues. The CDR3: CASDTSGGGPDQFF. For the CDR3, the DNA is TGTGCCAGCGACACTAGCGGGGGGGGGCCTGACCAGTTCTTC. The whole variable domain, filled in from reference TRBV2 and TRBJ2-1, reads EPEVTQTPSHQVTQMGQEVILRCVPISNHLYFYWYRQILGQKVEFLVSFYNNEISEKSEIFDDQFSVERPDGSNFTLKIRSTKLEDSAMYFCASDTSGGGPDQFFGPGTRLTVL.

The chain is built from TRBV7-2 and TRBJ2-5; no reliable D call. V lost 8 bases to trimming and J lost 5 bases, with 15 bases between them. Per the germline V gene, CDR1 is SGHTA and CDR2 is FQGNSA. The CDR3 is 13 amino acids. Here the CDR3 reads CASGSRIQETQYF. The CDR3 nucleotides read TGTGCCAGCGGCTCCAGGATCCAGGAGACCCAGTACTTC.

The gene calls are TRBV11-2 and TRBJ1-2; D not resolved. Per the germline V gene, CDR1 is SGHAT and CDR2 is FQNNGV. The CDR3 length is 11 residues. V was trimmed by 10 bases and J by 5 bases, leaving 11 bases between them. CDR3 region: CATEGSYGYTF. CDR3 nucleotides: TGTGCCACGGAAGGGAGTTATGGCTACACCTTC.

The CDR3: CSVSVIAEAFF. In nucleotides, the CDR3 is TGCAGCGTTTCGGTAATTGCTGAAGCTTTCTTT. The chain recombines TRBV29-1 with TRBJ1-1; D is ambiguous. Germline V gene data show CDR1 as SQVTM and CDR2 as ANQGSEA. V lost 5 bases and J 6 bases, leaving 10 bases between the germline ends. This CDR3 has 11 residues.

This rearrangement joins TRBV5-4 to TRBJ1-5, with D unresolved. CDR1 SGHNT and CDR2 YYREEE come from the germline V gene (reference sequence). CDR3 size: 12 residues. Trimming stripped 0 bases from V and 6 bases from J, with 4 bases between. The CDR3, as DNA: TGTGCCAGCAGCTTGGATAGTCAGCCCCAGCATTTT. This encodes CASSLDSQPQHF. The full variable domain, in which reference TRBV5-4 and TRBJ1-5 provide the parts outside the CDR3, is ETGVTQSPTHLIKTRGQQVTLRCSSQSGHNTVSWYQQALGQGPQFIFQYYREEENGRGNFPPRFSGLQFPNYSSELNVNALELDDSALYLCASSLDSQPQHFGDGTRLSIL.

This rearrangement joins TRBV18 to TRBJ2-3; 10 bases fit TRBD1. The CDR3 length is 17 residues. The germline gives CDR1 KGHSH, CDR2 LQKENI. Unmatched junction bases numbered 9, after V lost 2 bases and J lost 4 bases. The CDR3 here is CASSPKEGTGAADTQYF. For the CDR3, the DNA is TGTGCCAGCTCACCAAAAGAAGGGACAGGGGCGGCAGATACGCAGTATTTT.

The V and J genes are TRBV2 and TRBJ2-5; 16 bases are shared with TRBD2. Germline CDR1 and CDR2: SNHLY and FYNNEI. The CDR3 sequence is 17 residues long. The V gene end was trimmed by 3 bases and the J gene end by 5 bases; junction bases not matched to a gene: 6. CDR3 protein: CASSEGLAGGPGETQYF. DNA of the CDR3: TGTGCCAGCAGTGAGGGACTAGCGGGGGGGCCGGGGGAGACCCAGTACTTC.

The chain carries TRBV5-1 and TRBJ1-6; D perhaps matches TRBD1 (5 bases). Germline CDR1 reads SGHRS; CDR2 reads YFSETQ. CDR3 length equals 18 residues. V shed 6 bases and J shed 0 bases, with 19 bases lying between them. The CDR3 DNA sequence: TGCGCCAGCAACCAGGGATCGTTCGTGGGCTCCTATAATTCACCCCTCCACTTT. Translated: CASNQGSFVGSYNSPLHF.

In its sample, this clone was seen a few times. The V and J genes are TRBV18 and TRBJ1-1, with D unresolved. This CDR3 spans 12 amino acids. Germline V gives CDR1 KGHSH, CDR2 LQKENI. Trimming left V 6 bases short and J 8 bases short, with 13 bases between. CDR3 residues: CASSTGSAEAFF. CDR3 in DNA: TGTGCCAGCTCTACCGGTTCTGCAGAAGCTTTCTTT.

This clone was counted only a few times. The chain carries TRBV11-2 and TRBJ1-6, with 8 positions matching TRBD1. This CDR3 has 17 amino acids. V shed 7 bases and J 9 bases; nucleotides not matched to a gene: 17. Germline lookup yields CDR1 SGHAT and CDR2 FQNNGV. CDR3 loop: CASIRGQRVGVGSPLHF. In DNA, the CDR3 is TGTGCCAGCATCAGGGGGCAGCGAGTCGGGGTCGGTTCACCCCTCCACTTT.

The V call is TRBV5-4, the J call TRBJ1-6; TRBD1 might be the D (5 bases). Trimming cost V 0 bases and J 13 bases, with 11 bases left between them. CDR1 SGHNT and CDR2 YYREEE come from the germline V gene (reference sequence). CDR3 size: 13 residues. CDR3 DNA sequence: TGTGCCAGCAGCTTGGATGCGGGGGAGCCCCTCCACTTT. It specifies CASSLDAGEPLHF.

The CDR3: CATSDTDRGYGYTF. The CDR3 nucleotides read TGTGCCACCAGTGACACCGACAGGGGCTATGGCTACACCTTC. The rearrangement joins TRBV24-1 to TRBJ1-2; the match to TRBD1 covers 8 bases. V lost 4 bases to trimming and J lost 4 bases; unmatched junction nucleotides: 4. The length of the CDR3 is 14 residues. Germline loops: CDR1 KGHDR, CDR2 SFDVKD.

The table lists this clone with a few counts. The chain recombines TRBV2 with TRBJ1-5; 7 bases are a match to TRBD1. The CDR3 is 15 amino acids. With V trimmed by 8 bases and J by 2 bases, 9 bases remained unmatched. Germline lookup yields CDR1 SNHLY and CDR2 FYNNEI. The CDR3 spells CASRLTGLGNQPQHF. In DNA form, the CDR3 reads TGTGCCAGCCGCTTGACAGGGTTGGGCAATCAGCCCCAGCATTTT.

The chain recombines TRBV4-3 with TRBJ1-6; tentative D call: TRBD1 (5 bases). CDR3 size: 16 residues. Germline CDR1 is LGHNA and CDR2 is YSLEER. The V gene lost 3 bases and the J gene lost 8 bases, with 17 bases spanning the gap. The CDR3 nucleotides read TGCGCCAGCAGCCAGGGGACTTCCCCGCCGTATTCACCCCTCCACTTT. It translates to CASSQGTSPPYSPLHF.

The chain carries TRBV7-2 and TRBJ2-1; 10 bases are a match to TRBD2. CDR1 and CDR2 (germline): SGHTA, FQGNSA. The CDR3 consists of 17 residues. Losses at the gene ends were 1 base for V and 7 bases for J; bases not matched to a gene: 10. CDR3 nucleotides: TGTGCCAGCAGCTTAGTAAGGAGCGGGGGGGCACGTAATGAGCAGTTCTTC. Translated, it gives CASSLVRSGGARNEQFF.

CDR3 sequence (DNA): TGTGCCAGCAGGGGCCGAACCCCGGACACCGGGGAGCTGTTTTTT. Its protein is CASRGRTPDTGELFF. V is TRBV2 and J is TRBJ2-2; D not certain. The V gene lost 6 bases and the J gene lost 3 bases, with 14 bases spanning the gap. This CDR3 spans 15 amino acids. Germline V gene sequence: CDR1 SNHLY, CDR2 FYNNEI.

CDR3 sequence: CASSAGTANIQYF. CDR3 nucleotides: TGTGCCAGTAGTGCCGGGACAGCGAACATTCAGTACTTC. This chain links TRBV19 with TRBJ2-4, with 7 bases identical to TRBD1. The V gene end was trimmed by 5 bases and the J gene end by 7 bases; junction bases not matched to a gene: 5. Germline V gene lookup returns CDR1 LNHDA and CDR2 SQIVND (reference sequence). This CDR3 spans 13 amino acids.

The chain carries TRBV2 and TRBJ2-3, with TRBD2 matching 10 bases. V shed 0 bases, J shed 1 base, and the junction held 10 bases outside the gene matches. The CDR3 is 19 amino acids. The germline CDR1 and CDR2 sequences are SNHLY and FYNNEI. The CDR3 is CASSEAGDLAGGRTDTQYF. CDR3 sequence (DNA): TGTGCCAGCAGTGAAGCGGGGGACTTAGCGGGGGGACGCACAGATACGCAGTATTTT. The entire variable domain, with the rest obtained from reference TRBV2 and TRBJ2-3, is as follows: EPEVTQTPSHQVTQMGQEVILRCVPISNHLYFYWYRQILGQKVEFLVSFYNNEISEKSEIFDDQFSVERPDGSNFTLKIRSTKLEDSAMYFCASSEAGDLAGGRTDTQYFGPGTRLTVL.

The V call is TRBV11-2, the J call TRBJ2-5; TRBD2 might be the D (5 bases). Germline assignment: CDR1 SGHAT and CDR2 FQNNGV. The V gene lost 2 bases and the J gene lost 5 bases, with 12 bases spanning the gap. The length of the CDR3 is 14 residues. Here the CDR3 reads CASSLQRAAETQYF. The DNA of the CDR3 is TGTGCCAGCAGCTTACAGAGGGCAGCCGAGACCCAGTACTTC.

CDR3 protein: CASSGGGHSYEQYF. The CDR3 DNA follows: TGTGCCAGCAGCGGCGGGGGGCACTCCTACGAGCAGTACTTC. This chain links TRBV6-5 with TRBJ2-7; TRBD2 matches 8 bases. The CDR3 length is 14 residues. J was trimmed by 0 bases and V by 6 bases; bases with no gene match: 4. Germline CDR1 MNHEY, CDR2 SVGAGI.

This chain links TRBV4-3 with TRBJ2-2; 9 bases line up with TRBD2. CDR1 is LGHNA and CDR2 is YSLEER in the germline V gene. The CDR3 has 15 amino acids. The V and J ends lost 8 bases and 5 bases, in that order; junction bases with no gene match: 9. CDR3 sequence (DNA): TGCGCCAGCGCGGCGGGGGGGCGAGGAACCGGGGAGCTGTTTTTT. It encodes CASAAGGRGTGELFF.

This chain connects TRBV11-2 to TRBJ1-1; D is uncertain. CDR1 and CDR2 (germline): SGHAT, FQNNGV. This CDR3 is built from 11 residues. V shed 5 bases and J shed 11 bases, with 12 bases lying between them. DNA of the CDR3: TGTGCCAGCAGCCCGACTATGCTGGCTTTCTTT. It encodes CASSPTMLAFF.

The chain employs TRBV23-1 and TRBJ2-1, with TRBD2 as a possible D gene (6 bases). TRBV23-1 is placed among ORFs of uncertain function. The V end was cut by 4 bases, the J end by 8 bases, with 15 bases between. This CDR3 spans 14 amino acids. The CDR3 coding sequence is TGCGCCAGCAGTCGGTGGCGGGGTCTGGATGAGCAGTTCTTC. Its translation is CASSRWRGLDEQFF.

The CDR3 loop is CAWDIHRGEKLFF. The CDR3 DNA follows: TGTGCCTGGGACATCCACAGGGGTGAAAAACTGTTTTTT. The V gene is TRBV30, the J gene TRBJ1-4; 7 bases align to TRBD1. Germline V lookup: CDR1 GTSNPN, CDR2 SVGIG (reference sequence). With V trimmed by 5 bases and J by 7 bases, 7 bases remained unmatched. The CDR3 extends over 13 amino acids. Full variable domain (missing parts from reference TRBV30 and TRBJ1-4): SQTIHQWPATLVQPVGSPLSLECTVEGTSNPNLYWYRQAAGRGLQLLFYSVGIGQISSEVPQNLSASRPQDRQFILSSKKLLLSDSGFYLCAWDIHRGEKLFFGSGTQLSVL.

The chain employs TRBV10-3 and TRBJ2-3, with a weak D call TRBD1 (5 bases). The germline gives CDR1 ENHRY, CDR2 SYGVKD. V lost 6 bases and J lost 6, with 13 bases in between. The CDR3 is 13 amino acids. The CDR3 bases are TGTGCCATCAGATACAGGACCCCGGATACGCAGTATTTT. This gives the protein CAIRYRTPDTQYF.

Only a few counts were recorded for this clone. This sequence joins TRBV5-4 and TRBJ1-6; D is possibly TRBD1 (6 bases). V lost 4 bases and J 5 bases, leaving 10 bases between the germline ends. CDR1 is SGHNT and CDR2 is YYREEE in the germline V gene (reference sequence). The CDR3 length is 14 residues. The CDR3 spells CASSHRADNSPLHF. The CDR3 coding sequence is TGTGCCAGCAGCCACAGGGCCGATAATTCACCCCTCCACTTT.